This TCR beta chain was profiled in a study of Tregs in tolerant kidney transplant recipients. Comment on this clone: The CDR3 goes on 3 residues after the read ends, and that part is filled in from the germline J gene.

Thawed PBMCs were FACS-sorted into unstimulated CD4+CD25+CD127- regulatory T cells, CD4+CD25- non-regulatory cells, CD4 and CD8 cells. Here immunoSEQ multiplex PCR was the method, and the copy in TCRdb shows in-frame clones only, minus some. Reported are more than 30,000 clones; the ten largest clones contain roughly 14%. Trimming at V came to 6 bases and at J to 1 base, leaving 11 bases not matched to a gene. CDR1 is DFQATT, CDR2 SNEGSKA, per germline (reference sequence). The CDR3 totals 15 residues. This specimen consisted of CD8+ T cells from blood, obtained before the transplant. This receptor was obtained from a human donor who received a combined kidney and bone marrow transplant. The chain joins TRBV20-1 to TRBJ2-5; TRBD1 matches 7 bases. CDR3 sequence: CSAELDRVGQETQYF. The DNA read from the CDR3 is TGCAGTGCCGAACTAGACAGGGTAGGCCAAGAGACC.